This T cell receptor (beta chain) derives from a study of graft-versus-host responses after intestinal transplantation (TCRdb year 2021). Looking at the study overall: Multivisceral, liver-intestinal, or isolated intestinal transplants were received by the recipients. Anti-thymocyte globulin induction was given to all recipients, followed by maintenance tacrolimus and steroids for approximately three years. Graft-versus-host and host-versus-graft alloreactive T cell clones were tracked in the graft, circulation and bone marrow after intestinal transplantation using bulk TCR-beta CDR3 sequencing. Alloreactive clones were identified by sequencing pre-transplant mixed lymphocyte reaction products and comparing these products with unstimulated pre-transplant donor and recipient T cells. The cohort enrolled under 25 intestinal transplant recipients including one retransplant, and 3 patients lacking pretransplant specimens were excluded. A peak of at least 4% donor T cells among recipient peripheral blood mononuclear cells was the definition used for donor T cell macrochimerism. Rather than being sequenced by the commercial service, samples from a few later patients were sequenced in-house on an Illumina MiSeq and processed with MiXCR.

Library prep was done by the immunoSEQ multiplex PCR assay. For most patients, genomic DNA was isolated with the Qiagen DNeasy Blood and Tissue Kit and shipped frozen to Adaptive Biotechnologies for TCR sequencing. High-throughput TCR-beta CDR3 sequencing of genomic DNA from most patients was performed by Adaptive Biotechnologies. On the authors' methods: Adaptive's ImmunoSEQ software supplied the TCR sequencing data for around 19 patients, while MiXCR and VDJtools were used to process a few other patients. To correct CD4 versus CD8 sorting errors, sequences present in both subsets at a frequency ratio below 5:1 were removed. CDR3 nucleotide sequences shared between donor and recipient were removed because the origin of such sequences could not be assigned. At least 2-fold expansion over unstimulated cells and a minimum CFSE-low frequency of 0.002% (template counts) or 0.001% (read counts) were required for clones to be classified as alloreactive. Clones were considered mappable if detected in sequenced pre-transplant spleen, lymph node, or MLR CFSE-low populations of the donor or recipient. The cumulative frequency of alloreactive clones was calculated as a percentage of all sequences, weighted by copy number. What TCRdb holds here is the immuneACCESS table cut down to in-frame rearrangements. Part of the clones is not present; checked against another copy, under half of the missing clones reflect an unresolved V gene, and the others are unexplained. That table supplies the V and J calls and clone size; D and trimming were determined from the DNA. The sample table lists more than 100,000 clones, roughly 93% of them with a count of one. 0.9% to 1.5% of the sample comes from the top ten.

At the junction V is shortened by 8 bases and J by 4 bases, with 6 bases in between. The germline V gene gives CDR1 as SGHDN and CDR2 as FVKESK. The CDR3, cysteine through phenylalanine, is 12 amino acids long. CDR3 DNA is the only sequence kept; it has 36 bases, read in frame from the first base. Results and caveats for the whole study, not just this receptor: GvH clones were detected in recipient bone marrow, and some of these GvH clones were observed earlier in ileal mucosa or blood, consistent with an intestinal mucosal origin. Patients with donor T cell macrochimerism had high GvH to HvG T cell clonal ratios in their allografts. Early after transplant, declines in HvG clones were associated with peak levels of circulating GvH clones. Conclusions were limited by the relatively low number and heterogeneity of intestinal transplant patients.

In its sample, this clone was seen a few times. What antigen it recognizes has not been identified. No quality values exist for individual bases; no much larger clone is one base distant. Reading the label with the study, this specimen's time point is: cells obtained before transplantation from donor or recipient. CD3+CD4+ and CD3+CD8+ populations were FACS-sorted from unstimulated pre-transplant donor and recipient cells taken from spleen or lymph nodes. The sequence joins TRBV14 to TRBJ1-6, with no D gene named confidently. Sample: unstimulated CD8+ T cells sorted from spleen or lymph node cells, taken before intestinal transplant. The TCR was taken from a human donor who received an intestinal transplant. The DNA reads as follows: TGTGCCAGCTCAGTTTATAATTCACCCCTCCACTTT. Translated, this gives CASSVYNSPLHF.